This is a list of T cell receptor beta chains from one sample in a study of T cells expressing NK-cell markers. TCRdb reanalyzed the 5' RACE reads and collapses them to one entry per CDR3 protein, without DNA. In all, the sample yields about 460,000 distinct CDR3 sequences. Sequencing used blood T cells: a sorted CD56 or NKG2C T cell subset, CD4+ or CD8+ T cells, or bulk PBMC T cells (not recorded which). The source is a woman aged 50 to 65 in good health. The CDR3 runs from the conserved cysteine through the conserved F or W. Each record gives: J gene, V gene, CDR3 protein.

TRBJ2-1 TRBV10-3 CAISENPGRTRSEQFF
TRBJ2-1 TRBV6-5 CASSYSIVADEQFF
TRBJ2-2 TRBV25-1 CASSAVRTQTTGELFF
TRBJ2-1 TRBV3-1 CASSQALNLYNEQFF
TRBJ1-3 TRBV3-1 CASSQDFGTGNTIYF
TRBJ1-2 TRBV6-1 CASSVQDSSYTF
TRBJ2-5 TRBV10-1 CASSERRPQETQYF
TRBJ2-7 TRBV6-5 CASSYLDKSYEQYF
TRBJ2-1 TRBV29-1 CSVESLAGSSSYNEQFF
TRBJ2-5 TRBV19 CASSGVGQETQYF
TRBJ1-1 TRBV15 CATSPRQWGEAFF
TRBJ1-2 TRBV20-1 CSASSGGDGYTF
TRBJ2-1 TRBV18 CASSLTSGLTVDEQFF
TRBJ2-3 TRBV5-1 CASSLDRGHTDTQYF
TRBJ1-2 TRBV14 CASSRGIFYGYTF
TRBJ2-5 TRBV12-3/TRBV12-4 CASRPTSGSRDKETQYF
TRBJ2-1 TRBV29-1 CSAPLAGLGEQFF
TRBJ1-4 TRBV7-8 CASSQIVWAPKTNEKLFF
TRBJ2-1 TRBV25-1 CASGLTGNRQDEQFF
TRBJ1-2 TRBV6-1 CASIGGQGFSGYTF
TRBJ2-5 TRBV29-1 CSVPGLAEETQYF
TRBJ1-3 TRBV6-5 CASNHRGQGGLSGNTIYF
TRBJ2-3 TRBV7-6 CASSLATGVGTDTQYF
TRBJ2-1 TRBV6-2/TRBV6-3 CASSIAGGNEQFF
TRBJ2-7 TRBV12-3/TRBV12-4 CASSNPPAEQYF
TRBJ2-3 TRBV29-1 CSVERLRTDTQYF
TRBJ2-7 TRBV5-5 CASIFSIGTLYEQYF
TRBJ2-5 TRBV6-5 CASSYLTGGQETQYF
TRBJ1-3 TRBV2 CASSERRTGTGNTIYF